A single sample is the source of the 29 T cell receptor beta chains below, sequenced in a study of liver allograft versus peripheral blood T cells. About the research overall: A comparison was made between T cell receptor repertoires in transplanted livers and those in recipients' peripheral blood.

TCRdb re-derived calls from the reads in MiXCR, one entry per CDR3 protein. The sample records over 15,000 distinct CDR3 sequences, 22% being singletons. The origin of the receptors is a human patient who had a liver transplant. Some T cells may be graft donor cells.

This clonotype was picked up a small number of times. The gene calls are TRBV27 and TRBJ1-2; 7 nucleotides line up with TRBD1. Losses at the gene ends were 2 bases for V and 7 bases for J; bases not matched to a gene: 10. CDR1 is MNHEY and CDR2 is SMNVEV in the germline V gene (reference sequence). There are 15 residues in the CDR3. CDR3 sequence: CASSLKAHRDSGYTF. The DNA of the CDR3 is TGTGCCAGCAGTTTAAAAGCCCACCGGGACAGTGGCTACACCTTC.

A note on this clonotype: A far larger clone is one base from this, pointing to a likely read error. The V call is TRBV6-2 or TRBV6-3, the J call TRBJ1-2; 11 bases align to TRBD1. Germline V gene sequence: CDR1 MNHEY, CDR2 SVGEGT. The CDR3 contains 16 residues. The V gene end was trimmed by 2 bases and the J gene end by 5 bases; junction bases not matched to a gene: 7. In nucleotides, the CDR3 is TGTGCCAGCAGTTACCCCAGGACAGGGGGCGGTTATGGCTACACCTTC. This translates into CASSYPRTGGGYGYTF.

V and J are TRBV12-3 or TRBV12-4 and TRBJ2-2, with D possibly matching TRBD2 (6 bases). CDR3 length: 15 residues. V lost 6 bases and J lost 5, with 16 bases in between. The CDR3: CASSRPLSGTGELFF. The CDR3 nucleotides are TGTGCCAGCAGCAGACCCCTTAGCGGTACCGGGGAGCTGTTTTTT.

The J gene is TRBJ1-1, the V gene TRBV28; possible D gene TRBD1, 6 bases. In germline, CDR1 is MDHEN, CDR2 SYDVKM. This CDR3 comprises 12 residues. The V end lost 6 bases, the J end lost 7 bases, and 12 bases lay between the germline ends. The DNA for the CDR3 is TGTGCCAGCAGCTACGGACAGATTGAAGCTTTCTTT. Protein sequence: CASSYGQIEAFF.

V gene TRBV5-4 combines with J gene TRBJ1-1; D unclear. The V end was cut by 3 bases, the J end by 0 bases, with 12 bases between. Germline V lookup: CDR1 SGHNT, CDR2 YYREEE (reference sequence). CDR3 length: 15 residues. The CDR3 loop is CASSSAGPMNTEAFF. CDR3 bases: TGTGCCAGCAGCTCGGCTGGGCCCATGAACACTGAAGCTTTCTTT.

V usage is TRBV12-3 or TRBV12-4 and J usage is TRBJ1-5; the D is unclear. Trimming removed 3 bases at V and 7 bases at J, with 10 bases between. The length of the CDR3 is 13 residues. The CDR3 is CASSFTSWQPQHF. DNA of the CDR3: TGTGCCAGCAGTTTTACTTCATGGCAGCCCCAGCATTTT.

This rearrangement joins TRBV7-9 to TRBJ2-2; 7 nucleotides match TRBD1. This CDR3 spans 13 amino acids. Germline-derived CDR1 and CDR2 are SEHNR and FQNEAQ (reference sequence). V lost 2 bases, J lost 9 bases, and 3 bases stayed unmatched. This chain's CDR3 is CASSLRTGRELFF. The CDR3 bases are TGTGCCAGCAGCTTACGGACAGGCCGGGAGCTGTTTTTT. The full variable domain, rest sourced from reference TRBV7-9 and TRBJ2-2, is DTGVSQNPRHKITKRGQNVTFRCDPISEHNRLYWYRQTLGQGPEFLTYFQNEAQLEKSRLLSDRFSAERPKGSFSTLEIQRTEQGDSAMYLCASSLRTGRELFFGEGSRLTVL.

This clonotype ranks as medium-sized. The J gene is TRBJ1-3, the V gene TRBV29-1, with D hard to call. The CDR3 totals 12 residues. Germline V gene data show CDR1 as SQVTM and CDR2 as ANQGSEA. The V end was cut by 7 bases, the J end by 2 bases, with 9 bases between. As DNA, the CDR3 is TGCAGCGCCGGCAGTCCTGGAAACACCATATATTTT. As protein: CSAGSPGNTIYF.

The V and J genes are TRBV25-1 and TRBJ2-1; 12 bases line up with TRBD2. V lost 3 bases and J lost 4; bases outside the gene matches: 1. CDR3 length equals 15 residues. Germline V gene sequence: CDR1 MGHDK, CDR2 SYGVNS. In nucleotides, the CDR3 is TGTGCCAGCAGTGAGCTAGCGGGGGGGTACAATGAGCAGTTCTTC. Residues: CASSELAGGYNEQFF.

This clonotype is labeled as medium-sized. This chain uses TRBV29-1 with TRBJ2-5; weak D call: TRBD2 (6 bases). CDR1 and CDR2 (germline): SQVTM, ANQGSEA. Deletions cut 6 bases from V and 5 bases from J, with 13 bases between. The CDR3 sequence is 12 residues long. CDR3 coding DNA: TGCAGCGTCAGGGACTCCCGGGAGACCCAGTACTTC. Protein sequence: CSVRDSRETQYF. The full variable domain, with the rest looked up from reference TRBV29-1 and TRBJ2-5, is SAVISQKPSRDICQRGTSLTIQCQVDSQVTMMFWYRQQPGQSLTLIATANQGSEATYESGFVIDKFPISRPNLTFSTLTVSNMSPEDSSIYLCSVRDSRETQYFGPGTRLLVL.

To note about this clonotype: A single base separates this from a much larger clone, so it may be a read error. The chain has TRBV27 and TRBJ1-1; no firm D call. Per the germline V gene, CDR1 is MNHEY and CDR2 is SMNVEV (reference sequence). The CDR3 runs to 13 residues. The CDR3 spells CASRLSGNTEAFF. The CDR3 nucleotides are TGTGCCAGCAGGTTATCAGGGAACACTGAAGCTTTCTTT.

This chain connects TRBV14 to TRBJ1-6; the match to TRBD1 covers 10 bases. The V and J ends lost 5 bases and 7 bases, in that order; junction bases with no gene match: 5. CDR1 and CDR2 from the germline V gene are SGHDN and FVKESK. CDR3 length equals 15 residues. CDR3 in amino acids: CASSYRDRGNSPLHF. The CDR3 nucleotides read TGTGCCAGCAGCTATCGGGACAGGGGCAATTCACCCCTCCACTTT.

The CDR3 DNA reads as TGCAGTGCTAGAGATAGGGAGGCCGGGGAGCTGTTTTTT. Translated, it gives CSARDREAGELFF. The chain uses TRBV20-1 and TRBJ2-2, with TRBD2 as a possible D gene (6 bases). V lost 0 bases and J lost 6, with 8 bases in between. The germline CDR1 and CDR2 sequences are DFQATT and SNEGSKA (reference sequence). This CDR3 is 13 amino acids long.

This clonotype has more than one count but fewer than ten. The chain recombines TRBV28 with TRBJ2-1; 13 bases map to TRBD2. The J segment lost 6 bases and the V segment lost 6 bases, leaving 2 bases of the junction unmatched. This CDR3 spans 14 amino acids. Germline-derived CDR1 and CDR2 are MDHEN and SYDVKM. CDR3 loop: CASRLAGGINEQFF. The CDR3 bases are TGTGCCAGCAGACTAGCGGGGGGGATCAATGAGCAGTTCTTC. Drawing the rest from reference TRBV28 and TRBJ2-1, the complete variable domain is DVKVTQSSRYLVKRTGEKVFLECVQDMDHENMFWYRQDPGLGLRLIYFSYDVKMKEKGDIPEGYSVSREKKERFSLILESASTNQTSMYLCASRLAGGINEQFFGPGTRLTVL.

This clonotype qualifies as medium-sized. The rearrangement joins TRBV18 to TRBJ1-1; D call uncertain. Germline CDR1 KGHSH, CDR2 LQKENI. CDR3 length: 12 amino acids. V lost 5 bases and J lost 3, with 7 bases in between. CDR3 in DNA: TGTGCCAGCTCATCGGCAGACACTGAAGCTTTCTTT. Its translation is CASSSADTEAFF. Together with reference TRBV18 and TRBJ1-1, the CDR3 gives the full variable domain: NAGVMQNPRHLVRRRGQEARLRCSPMKGHSHVYWYRQLPEEGLKFMVYLQKENIIDESGMPKERFSAEFPKEGPSILRIQQVVRGDSAAYFCASSSADTEAFFGQGTRLTVV.

Only a few counts were recorded for this clonotype. CDR3 sequence: CATSRADSGQPQHF. CDR3 bases: TGTGCCACCAGCAGAGCAGACAGTGGACAGCCCCAGCATTTT. V and J are TRBV15 and TRBJ1-5; tentatively, D is TRBD1 (5 bases). There are 14 residues in the CDR3. Germline V gene data show CDR1 as LNHNV and CDR2 as YYDKDF (reference sequence). Trimming took 1 base from V and 7 from J, leaving 11 bases between them. Full variable domain (outside the CDR3, taken from reference TRBV15 and TRBJ1-5): DAMVIQNPRYQVTQFGKPVTLSCSQTLNHNVMYWYQQKSSQAPKLLFHYYDKDFNNEADTPDNFQSRRPNTSFCFLDIRSPGLGDTAMYLCATSRADSGQPQHFGDGTRLSIL.

There are many counts of this clonotype. This chain joins TRBV7-2 and TRBJ2-5, with D hard to call. Germline CDR1 reads SGHTA; CDR2 reads FQGNSA. CDR3 length: 14 residues. The ends were cut back, 0 bases at V and 5 bases at J, with 10 bases in the middle. The CDR3 coding sequence is TGTGCCAGCAGCTTAGCGGGGTTCCGGGAGACCCAGTACTTC. Protein product: CASSLAGFRETQYF.

The rearrangement joins TRBV9 to TRBJ2-1, with D tentatively TRBD1 or TRBD2 (6 bases each). CDR3 length: 18 residues. V lost 2 bases and J lost 0, with 18 bases in between. Per the germline V gene, CDR1 is SGDLS and CDR2 is YYNGEE. The CDR3 here is CASSVAPGALSSYNEQFF. CDR3 nucleotides: TGTGCCAGCAGCGTTGCCCCGGGGGCACTGAGCTCCTACAATGAGCAGTTCTTC.

This clonotype rates as medium-sized. The chain uses TRBV19 and TRBJ2-1; 7 bases are shared with TRBD2. From germline, CDR1 is LNHDA and CDR2 SQIVND (reference sequence). V gave up 6 bases and J gave up 3 bases; unmatched junction bases: 8. The CDR3 has 15 amino acids. The CDR3 DNA reads as TGTGCCAGTAGCCCCACGCCTAGCGGCTACAATGAGCAGTTCTTC. Amino acids: CASSPTPSGYNEQFF.

This clonotype was seen just once. This chain links TRBV20-1 with TRBJ1-2, with D possibly matching TRBD1 (6 bases). The germline V gene encodes CDR1 DFQATT and CDR2 SNEGSKA (reference sequence). This CDR3 is 13 amino acids long. Trimming left V 3 bases short and J 6 bases short, with 14 bases between. Written as DNA, the CDR3 is TGCAGTGCTAGTCTAGGGGGTTCACATGGCTACACCTTC. Translated, it gives CSASLGGSHGYTF.

The V call is TRBV9, the J call TRBJ2-5; perhaps TRBD1 as D (6 bases). V was shortened by 0 bases and J by 1 base, with 10 bases between the two germline ends. The CDR3 totals 15 residues. The germline V gene encodes CDR1 SGDLS and CDR2 YYNGEE. The CDR3 spells CASSVANRAQETQYF. Here the CDR3 DNA reads TGTGCCAGCAGCGTAGCGAACAGGGCCCAAGAGACCCAGTACTTC.

This clonotype qualifies as medium-sized (0.01 to 0.1%). The chain carries TRBV6-1 and TRBJ1-1; unclear D gene. Germline assignment: CDR1 MNHNS and CDR2 SASEGT. The CDR3 spans 14 residues. Deletions cut 4 bases from V and 1 base from J, with 10 bases between. CDR3 sequence (DNA): TGTGCCAGCAGTGTAGAGGTTACGAACACTGAAGCTTTCTTT. The encoded protein is CASSVEVTNTEAFF.

At least ten counts were recorded for this clonotype. V usage is TRBV7-2 and J usage is TRBJ2-5, with 9 nucleotides matching TRBD2. Germline V CDR1 and CDR2: SGHTA, FQGNSA. CDR3 length equals 17 residues. The V and J ends lost 5 bases and 4 bases, in that order; junction bases with no gene match: 14. This CDR3 reads CASSRNGYAGGGETQYF. CDR3 bases: TGTGCCAGCAGCCGAAATGGCTATGCGGGAGGGGGAGAGACCCAGTACTTC.

This clonotype was counted between two and nine times. This chain uses TRBV30 with TRBJ2-3, with TRBD2 matching over 11 bases. Germline loops: CDR1 GTSNPN, CDR2 SVGIG (reference sequence). The CDR3 consists of 15 residues. J lost 6 bases, V lost 3 bases, and 8 bases had no gene match. The CDR3 bases are TGTGCCTGGAGCACAACTAGCGGGAGAGGGGATACGCAGTATTTT. It translates to CAWSTTSGRGDTQYF.

The rearrangement links TRBV12-3 or TRBV12-4 to TRBJ1-1; D is uncertain. The V and J ends lost 6 bases and 7 bases respectively, with 9 bases between them. The CDR3 spans 11 residues. The CDR3 sequence: CASRVSLEAFF. The CDR3 coding sequence is TGTGCCAGCAGAGTTTCACTTGAAGCTTTCTTT.

Only a few counts were recorded for this clonotype. V usage is TRBV7-2 and J usage is TRBJ2-7, with 9 nucleotides matching TRBD1. Germline-derived CDR1 and CDR2 are SGHTA and FQGNSA. The CDR3 sequence is 14 residues long. Unmatched junction bases numbered 4, after V lost 5 bases and J lost 2 bases. For the CDR3, the DNA is TGTGCCAGCAGCACGGGACAGGGACCCTACGAGCAGTACTTC. Its translation is CASSTGQGPYEQYF.

This clonotype was recorded at least ten times. V and J are TRBV5-6 and TRBJ2-7; D is uncertain. CDR1 and CDR2 from the germline V gene are SGHDT and YYEEEE. The CDR3 is 17 amino acids. Trimming removed 1 base from V and 0 bases from J, with 17 bases in between. CDR3 region: CASSLNYPDLSSYEQYF. The CDR3 DNA is TGTGCCAGCAGCTTGAATTACCCGGATCTGAGCTCCTACGAGCAGTACTTC. Using reference TRBV5-6 and TRBJ2-7 for the parts outside the CDR3, the full variable domain is DAGVTQSPTHLIKTRGQQVTLRCSPKSGHDTVSWYQQALGQGPQFIFQYYEEEERQRGNFPDRFSGHQFPNYSSELNVNALLLGDSALYLCASSLNYPDLSSYEQYFGPGTRLTVT.

This clonotype has only a few counts. The rearrangement joins TRBV6-1 to TRBJ1-3; D is ambiguous. Trimming left V 1 base short and J 0 bases short, with 10 bases between. Germline V gene sequence: CDR1 MNHNS, CDR2 SASEGT. The length of the CDR3 is 16 residues. CDR3 in DNA: TGTGCCAGCAGTGAAGGGGCCTCGAGCTCTGGAAACACCATATATTTT. Translated, it gives CASSEGASSSGNTIYF.

At least ten counts were recorded for this clonotype. This chain joins TRBV19 and TRBJ2-2; 7 bases map to TRBD1. The CDR3 covers 14 residues. J gave up 5 bases and V 3 bases, and 3 bases lay outside the gene matches. Germline CDR1 LNHDA, CDR2 SQIVND (reference sequence). CDR3 in DNA: TGTGCCAGTAGTATTAGGGGGCGAACCGGGGAGCTGTTTTTT. This codes for CASSIRGRTGELFF.